This entry lists 11 T cell receptor beta chains sequenced from one sample in a study of cytomegalovirus exposure and HLA in healthy donors. The data were produced by immunoSEQ multiplex PCR, yet TCRdb's version contains in-frame clones alone and is incomplete. The data hold some 150,000 clones, with about 83% observed a single time. Sequencing was performed on PBMCs. The receptors come from a woman in her 30s in good health and CMV-seronegative.

The gene calls are TRBV7-8 and TRBJ2-1; D may be TRBD1 (5 bases). Germline V gene sequence: CDR1 SGHVS, CDR2 FQNEAQ. This CDR3 has 15 residues. V lost 2 bases and J 0 bases, leaving 8 bases between the germline ends. The CDR3 bases are TGTGCCAGCAGCTTAAGAGACAGCTCCTACAATGAGCAGTTCTTC. This gives the protein CASSLRDSSYNEQFF.

This chain joins TRBV27 and TRBJ2-7; tentatively, D is TRBD1 (5 bases). Trimming took off 4 bases at V and 3 bases at J, with 19 bases between the two ends. The germline V gene encodes CDR1 MNHEY and CDR2 SMNVEV (reference sequence). The CDR3 covers 16 residues. The CDR3 loop reads CASSYARQPSDYEQYF. In DNA form, the CDR3 reads TGTGCCAGCAGTTACGCCCGACAGCCATCCGACTACGAGCAGTACTTC.

The chain recombines TRBV7-9 with TRBJ1-2; TRBD1 might be the D (5 bases). There are 15 residues in the CDR3. Germline CDR1 is SEHNR and CDR2 is FQNEAQ (reference sequence). Trimming removed 5 bases from V and 0 bases from J, with 13 bases in between. For the CDR3, the DNA is TGTGCCAGCAGCCATGGGGGGGGGTCTAACTATGGCTACACCTTC. It codes for CASSHGGGSNYGYTF.

This chain links TRBV2 with TRBJ2-7; D possibly corresponds to TRBD2 (5 bases). The CDR3 consists of 15 residues. Trimming cost V 0 bases and J 2 bases, with 11 bases left between them. CDR1 is SNHLY, CDR2 FYNNEI, per germline. The CDR3 here is CASSEASGPPYEQYF. CDR3 in DNA: TGTGCCAGCAGTGAAGCAAGCGGCCCCCCCTACGAGCAGTACTTC.

This sequence joins TRBV2 and TRBJ1-4, with D perhaps TRBD1 (5 bases). This CDR3 region has 15 residues. Germline V lookup: CDR1 SNHLY, CDR2 FYNNEI. V lost 4 bases to trimming and J lost 4 bases, with 13 bases between them. The CDR3 protein is CASSVLRQINEKLFF. Here the CDR3 DNA reads TGTGCCAGCAGTGTTCTGAGACAGATTAATGAAAAACTGTTTTTT.

The CDR3 here is CASSQEVSSGGPQNTGELFF. The DNA of the CDR3 is TGTGCCAGCAGCCAAGAGGTAAGTAGCGGGGGGCCTCAGAACACCGGGGAGCTGTTTTTT. The chain carries TRBV4-2 and TRBJ2-2; 10 bases agree with TRBD2. With 0 bases clipped from V and 1 base from J, the junction kept 11 bases outside the gene matches. This CDR3 is built from 20 residues. CDR1 and CDR2 from the germline V gene are LGHNA and YNFKEQ.

V and J are TRBV5-1 and TRBJ1-2, with 7 positions matching TRBD1. The V gene's germline CDR1 is SGHRS and CDR2 YFSETQ. The CDR3 runs 14 residues. V shed 4 bases and J 2 bases; nucleotides not matched to a gene: 5. Here the CDR3 reads CASSPDRENYGYTF. The CDR3 nucleotides are TGCGCCAGCAGCCCTGACAGGGAAAACTATGGCTACACCTTC. Complete variable domain (other parts from reference TRBV5-1 and TRBJ1-2): KAGVTQTPRYLIKTRGQQVTLSCSPISGHRSVSWYQQTPGQGLQFLFEYFSETQRNKGNFPGRFSGRQFSNSRSEMNVSTLELGDSALYLCASSPDRENYGYTFGSGTRLTVV.

V gene TRBV5-1 combines with J gene TRBJ1-1; 7 positions match TRBD1. CDR3 length: 15 amino acids. V was clipped by 1 base and J by 1 base; unmatched bases: 4. Germline CDR1 and CDR2: SGHRS and YFSETQ. For the CDR3, the DNA is TGCGCCAGCAGCTTGAGTGGGACAGCGAACACTGAAGCTTTCTTT. Translated: CASSLSGTANTEAFF.

The chain links TRBV7-9 to TRBJ1-4; the D gene is possibly TRBD1 (5 bases). V lost 4 bases and J lost 10, with 10 bases in between. Germline V gene data show CDR1 as SEHNR and CDR2 as FQNEAQ (reference sequence). The CDR3 extends over 12 amino acids. This chain's CDR3 is CASSSGGLKLFF. The DNA for the CDR3 is TGTGCCAGCAGCTCTGGGGGGTTAAAACTGTTTTTT.

Only one count was recorded for this clone. This chain joins TRBV9 and TRBJ1-5; possibly TRBD1 for D (5 bases). The CDR3 spans 13 residues. Germline V lookup: CDR1 SGDLS, CDR2 YYNGEE. Trimming took 3 bases from V and 8 from J, leaving 12 bases between them. The CDR3 DNA is TGTGCCAGCAGCGCCGAAGGGGCTGAGCCCCAGCATTTT. Its translation is CASSAEGAEPQHF.

The chain combines TRBV5-1 with TRBJ2-7; weak D call: TRBD1 (6 bases). Germline V lookup: CDR1 SGHRS, CDR2 YFSETQ. The CDR3 is 14 residues long. V shed 4 bases and J shed 2 bases, with 13 bases lying between them. CDR3 region: CASSNHRDTYEQYF. In DNA, the CDR3 is TGCGCCAGCAGCAACCATCGGGACACCTACGAGCAGTACTTC.